Shown below are 21 T cell receptor beta chains from a single sample sequenced in a study of post-analysis software for immune sequencing data. Every TCR beta cDNA library bore unique molecular identifiers. Each CDR3 protein is one row after TCRdb ran MiXCR on the PCR reads. The data show more than 350,000 distinct CDR3 sequences, with 30% to 45% seen just once and 7.6% held by the top ten. Study conclusions and caveats: Controls showed lower frequencies than patients for 5 or 6 TRBV segments, and TRBV5-6, TRBV5-1 and TRBV20-1 were among these.

Antigens for these TCRs are unknown. What was sequenced was blood. These receptors came from a girl aged 2-10 years with multiple sclerosis.

This chain joins TRBV20-1 and TRBJ2-7; TRBD1 matches 8 bases. Unmatched junction bases numbered 8, after V lost 5 bases and J lost 2 bases. This CDR3 spans 14 amino acids. Germline V gives CDR1 DFQATT, CDR2 SNEGSKA (reference sequence). Here the CDR3 reads CSAYDRGLPYEQYF. CDR3 bases: TGCAGTGCTTACGACAGGGGACTCCCCTACGAGCAGTACTTC.

This clonotype was seen ten or more times. The gene calls are TRBV29-1 and TRBJ2-3, with D maybe TRBD2 (6 bases). Germline values: CDR1 SQVTM, CDR2 ANQGSEA. The CDR3 is made up of 14 amino acids. The V end lost 1 base, the J end lost 7 bases, and 15 bases lay between the germline ends. CDR3 DNA: TGCAGCGTTGAAGTCCCCGGGAGTATGAATACGCAGTATTTT. Its protein is CSVEVPGSMNTQYF.

The chain couples TRBV9 to TRBJ2-5; D tentatively reads TRBD1 or TRBD2 (5 bases each). With the DNA end fitting TRBJ2-7 better, the J assignment may be wrong. The CDR3 is 14 residues long. Looked up from germline, CDR1 is SGDLS and CDR2 is YYNGEE. This chain's CDR3 is CASSVGHRGDEQYF. The CDR3 DNA reads TGTGCCAGCAGCGTAGGTCATCGGGGCGACGAGCAGTACTTC.

The chain employs TRBV28 and TRBJ2-7; D is perhaps TRBD1 (6 bases). V was shortened by 2 bases and J by 2 bases, with 16 bases between the two germline ends. The CDR3 spans 16 residues. Germline V lookup: CDR1 MDHEN, CDR2 SYDVKM. CDR3 protein: CASSLAARDKAYEQYF. In DNA form, the CDR3 reads TGTGCCAGCAGTTTAGCAGCAAGGGACAAGGCCTACGAGCAGTACTTC.

In this sample, this clonotype turned up a few times. The CDR3 sequence: CASRSPGLGAYNEQFF. The CDR3 coding sequence is TGTGCCAGCAGATCACCGGGACTAGGAGCCTACAATGAGCAGTTCTTC. This chain joins TRBV28 and TRBJ2-1, with TRBD2 matching over 8 bases. CDR3 length equals 16 residues. The junction had 9 bases not matched to a gene; V was cut back by 6 bases and J by 2 bases. Germline lookup yields CDR1 MDHEN and CDR2 SYDVKM. Supplemented by reference TRBV28 and TRBJ2-1, the full variable domain reads DVKVTQSSRYLVKRTGEKVFLECVQDMDHENMFWYRQDPGLGLRLIYFSYDVKMKEKGDIPEGYSVSREKKERFSLILESASTNQTSMYLCASRSPGLGAYNEQFFGPGTRLTVL.

The V gene is TRBV2, the J gene TRBJ2-7, with 8 bases that match TRBD1. CDR3 length: 14 amino acids. Germline CDR1 and CDR2: SNHLY and FYNNEI. V shed 8 bases, J shed 0 bases, and the junction held 6 bases outside the gene matches. The CDR3 bases are TGTGCCAGCGGGGACAGGCTTCTCTCCTACGAGCAGTACTTC. Translating gives CASGDRLLSYEQYF. Using reference TRBV2 and TRBJ2-7 for the parts outside the CDR3, the full variable domain is EPEVTQTPSHQVTQMGQEVILRCVPISNHLYFYWYRQILGQKVEFLVSFYNNEISEKSEIFDDQFSVERPDGSNFTLKIRSTKLEDSAMYFCASGDRLLSYEQYFGPGTRLTVT.

In this sample, this clonotype turned up a few times. This chain joins TRBV28 and TRBJ2-5; TRBD1 aligns across 7 bases. Germline CDR1 reads MDHEN; CDR2 reads SYDVKM. CDR3 length: 16 residues. Unmatched junction bases numbered 8, after V lost 0 bases and J lost 4 bases. In DNA, the CDR3 is TGTGCCAGCAGTTTATGGGGGACAGCTTTGACAGAGACCCAGTACTTC. Translation gives CASSLWGTALTETQYF.

The J gene is TRBJ1-4, the V gene TRBV20-1, with a weak D call TRBD1 (6 bases). The CDR3 length is 16 residues. V lost 1 base, J lost 5 bases, and 17 bases lay in between. CDR1 is DFQATT, CDR2 SNEGSKA, per germline (reference sequence). The CDR3 loop is CSARAMATGQNEKLFF. CDR3 in DNA: TGCAGTGCTAGAGCCATGGCGACAGGACAAAATGAAAAACTGTTTTTT.

This chain connects TRBV20-1 to TRBJ2-1; tentatively, D is TRBD2 (5 bases). Germline V gene lookup returns CDR1 DFQATT and CDR2 SNEGSKA (reference sequence). CDR3 length: 13 residues. V was trimmed by 4 bases and J by 4 bases, leaving 11 bases between them. The CDR3 nucleotides read TGCAGTGCTACTGGACTCCCGTACAATGAGCAGTTCTTC. This encodes CSATGLPYNEQFF.

This clonotype was observed a few times. The V gene is TRBV7-2, the J gene TRBJ1-1; no definite D call. The CDR3 consists of 15 residues. The V end was cut by 1 base, the J end by 2 bases, with 11 bases between. The germline V gene encodes CDR1 SGHTA and CDR2 FQGNSA. The CDR3 region has the DNA TGTGCCAGCAGCTTAGTTTCGGCGGGAAACACTGAAGCTTTCTTT. Its translation: CASSLVSAGNTEAFF.

The chain couples TRBV20-1 to TRBJ2-7, with a possible D match to TRBD1 (6 bases). Germline CDR1 and CDR2: DFQATT and SNEGSKA (reference sequence). The V end was cut by 6 bases, the J end by 0 bases, with 12 bases between. The CDR3 spans 13 residues. CDR3 region: CSARQASSYEQYF. In DNA, the CDR3 is TGCAGTGCGAGACAGGCAAGCTCCTACGAGCAGTACTTC.

This chain links TRBV7-2 with TRBJ1-2; 8 bases fit TRBD1. Germline loops: CDR1 SGHTA, CDR2 FQGNSA. Unmatched junction bases numbered 7, after V lost 5 bases and J lost 2 bases. The CDR3 has 15 amino acids. DNA for the CDR3: TGTGCCAGCAGCAAAGGACAGGGAGCGAACTATGGCTACACCTTC. Amino acid sequence: CASSKGQGANYGYTF.

This clonotype was picked up many times. Germline is not matched at one junction end, which may reflect a read error. The chain has TRBV18 and TRBJ2-5; the match to TRBD1 covers 12 bases. The J call may be incorrect, as the DNA end agrees better with TRBJ2-7. Germline CDR1 and CDR2: KGHSH and LQKENI. The CDR3 covers 14 residues. CDR3 region: CASSLGQGADEQYF. CDR3 sequence (DNA): TGCGCCAGCAGCTTGGGACAGGGGGCGGACGAGCAGTACTTC.

A few counts support this clonotype. The chain is built from TRBV30 and TRBJ1-5; 8 bases agree with TRBD1. Per the germline V gene, CDR1 is GTSNPN and CDR2 is SVGIG (reference sequence). The CDR3 runs to 13 residues. V lost 2 bases and J lost 7; bases outside the gene matches: 4. CDR3 coding DNA: TGTGCCTGGAGTTCCGACAGGGGACAGCCCCAGCATTTT. Translation gives CAWSSDRGQPQHF.

This clonotype was observed a few times. V and J are TRBV27 and TRBJ2-3, with no clear D. Germline CDR1 and CDR2: MNHEY and SMNVEV (reference sequence). The CDR3 has 15 amino acids. V shed 5 bases and J shed 0 bases, with 12 bases lying between them. The CDR3 DNA is TGTGCCAGCAGTCCCGAAGGACGTAGCACAGATACGCAGTATTTT. Encoded protein: CASSPEGRSTDTQYF.

The rearrangement joins TRBV5-1 to TRBJ2-3; D is possibly TRBD1 (6 bases). The CDR3 sequence is 16 residues long. Germline V lookup: CDR1 SGHRS, CDR2 YFSETQ. Trimming cost V 0 bases and J 0 bases, with 11 bases left between them. CDR3: CASSLGDIISTDTQYF. The CDR3, as DNA: TGCGCCAGCAGCTTGGGGGACATAATTAGCACAGATACGCAGTATTTT.

The rearrangement joins TRBV9 to TRBJ1-1; D is uncertain. Looked up from germline, CDR1 is SGDLS and CDR2 is YYNGEE. The CDR3 runs 15 residues. V lost 6 bases and J 0 bases, leaving 15 bases between the germline ends. For the CDR3, the DNA is TGTGCCAGCATCGTCTGGAAGAGCATGAACACTGAAGCTTTCTTT. Translating it yields CASIVWKSMNTEAFF.

The rearrangement joins TRBV5-8 to TRBJ2-7; 7 bases line up with TRBD1. Germline CDR1 and CDR2: SGHTS and YDEGEE. The ends lost 2 bases at V and 5 bases at J; junction bases unmatched: 10. This CDR3 has 15 amino acids. Here the CDR3 reads CASSFIEGARNEQYF. The CDR3 DNA is TGTGCCAGCAGCTTTATTGAGGGGGCGCGGAACGAGCAGTACTTC.

This clonotype was observed a handful of times. The J gene is TRBJ2-3, the V gene TRBV2, with D perhaps TRBD1 or TRBD2 (5 bases each). Trimming cost V 7 bases and J 2 bases, with 13 bases left between them. The germline V gene has CDR1 SNHLY and CDR2 FYNNEI. CDR3 length: 14 amino acids. Here the CDR3 reads CASIEGQVTDTQYF. The CDR3 bases are TGTGCCAGCATTGAGGGGCAGGTCACAGATACGCAGTATTTT.

This clonotype has a handful of counts. The V gene is TRBV7-9, the J gene TRBJ2-5; perhaps TRBD2 as D (5 bases). The CDR3 has 12 residues. Germline values: CDR1 SEHNR, CDR2 FQNEAQ (reference sequence). The V end was cut by 5 bases, the J end by 2 bases, with 6 bases between. The CDR3 bases are TGTGCCAGCAGCCGGACTCAAGAGACCCAGTACTTC. It yields the protein CASSRTQETQYF.

V gene TRBV10-3 combines with J gene TRBJ2-3; the match to TRBD2 covers 10 bases. CDR1 is ENHRY and CDR2 is SYGVKD in the germline V gene. CDR3 length equals 17 residues. V gave up 3 bases and J gave up 3 bases; unmatched junction bases: 9. CDR3 coding DNA: TGTGCCATCAGTGACACGAGCACTAGCGGGGCTACAGATACGCAGTATTTT. It yields the protein CAISDTSTSGATDTQYF.